The clone carrying this TCR beta chain came up many times. Its target is not known. Hyperthyroidism patients had new diagnoses, durations under 2 months, and ages of 18 to 65. V was pared by 5 bases and J by 0 bases, with 8 bases of the junction left unmatched. The V gene's germline CDR1 is LNHDA and CDR2 SQIVND (reference sequence). The CDR3 runs 16 residues. For repertoire sequencing, the TCR beta CDR3 regions were amplified from RNA transcripts. The library came from an HTBI-primed first-round RT-PCR and a second-round multiplex PCR. Via MiXCR, TCRdb re-called the multiplex PCR reads, giving one row per CDR3 protein. The sample includes over a million distinct CDR3 sequences, about two fifths of them seen just once. The data derive from a study of Graves' ophthalmopathy and Graves' hyperthyroidism. Overall study findings and caveats: The authors also found most expanded thyroid clonotypes above 0.001 frequency in blood. Using a 13-signature model, the authors split ophthalmopathy from stable hyperthyroidism, with approximately 88% sensitivity and approximately 84% specificity.

This sequence originates from an adult man with Graves' hyperthyroidism. Sequencing input: peripheral blood or thyroid tissue (not recorded which). The chain carries TRBV19 and TRBJ1-1, with TRBD1 identical over 8 bases. The CDR3 is CASSPGQGHMNTEAFF. The CDR3 DNA reads as TGTGCCAGTAGTCCCGGACAGGGACACATGAACACTGAAGCTTTCTTT. Combining the CDR3 with reference TRBV19 and TRBJ1-1 gives the whole variable domain DGGITQSPKYLFRKEGQNVTLSCEQNLNHDAMYWYRQDPGQGLRLIYYSQIVNDFQKGDIAEGYSVSREKKESFPLTVTSAQKNPTAFYLCASSPGQGHMNTEAFFGQGTRLTVV.